At least ten counts were recorded for the clone carrying this TCR beta chain. What it recognizes is unknown. The germline V gene has CDR1 GTSNPN and CDR2 SVGIG (reference sequence). This CDR3 has 12 residues. V shed 1 base and J shed 4 bases, with 6 bases lying between them. This entry comes from a study of spatial heterogeneity in lung cancer. Across the study: Matched bulk RNA-seq gave a T cell module score that correlated strongly with tumor-region TCR transcript counts. Overall study results and limits: Tumoral mutation counts were tracked by counts of expanded intratumoral alpha and beta TCRs. As ubiquitous and regional nonsynonymous mutations varied, counts of ubiquitous and regional expanded TCRs tracked them, respectively.

The sample's time point: sample taken at primary tumor resection. About 73 TRACERx patients with early, untreated non-small cell lung cancer donated samples. The library protocol tagged each TCR cDNA with a unique molecular identifier. TCRdb reprocessed the 5' RACE reads via MiXCR and lists one record per CDR3 protein. The table has about 10,000 distinct CDR3 sequences, 2.9% seen once. This clonotype was sampled from a male donor with early-stage non-small cell lung cancer. V is TRBV30 and J is TRBJ2-3; D is ambiguous. The material sequenced was lung tumor tissue, taken at surgery. The CDR3 DNA reads as TGTGCCTGGAGTGAGAAGGCAGATACGCAGTATTTT. Its translation is CAWSEKADTQYF.